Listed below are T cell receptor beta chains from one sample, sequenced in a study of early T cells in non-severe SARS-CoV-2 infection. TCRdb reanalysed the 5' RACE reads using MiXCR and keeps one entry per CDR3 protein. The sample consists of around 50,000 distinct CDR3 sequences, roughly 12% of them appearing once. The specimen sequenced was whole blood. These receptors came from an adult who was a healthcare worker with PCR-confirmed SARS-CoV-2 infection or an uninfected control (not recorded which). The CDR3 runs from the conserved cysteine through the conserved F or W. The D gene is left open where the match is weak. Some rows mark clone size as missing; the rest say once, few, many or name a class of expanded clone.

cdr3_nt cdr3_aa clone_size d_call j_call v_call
TGTGCCAGCAGCCAAAATACCGGGACTAGCTACGAGCAGTACTTC CASSQNTGTSYEQYF - TRBD2 TRBJ2-7 TRBV3-1
TGTGCCAGCAGCTACTCCATTAGTGATACGCAGTATTTT CASSYSISDTQYF - - TRBJ2-3 TRBV7-3
TGTGCCAGCAGCTTACGTGCCCAGGGGCCGCGCACTGAAGCTTTCTTT CASSLRAQGPRTEAFF many - TRBJ1-1 TRBV11-2
TGTGCCAGCAGCTTAGTGGGTGCCAGGGCGGGTGAAGCTTTCTTT CASSLVGARAGEAFF many - TRBJ1-1 TRBV7-2
TGTGCCAGCAGTTTAGACTCGAGGGAGCAGTACTTC CASSLDSREQYF many - TRBJ2-7 TRBV28
TGCGCCAGCAGCTTGGACAGTAGTGCAACTAATGAAAAACTGTTTTTT CASSLDSSATNEKLFF many - TRBJ1-4 TRBV5-1
TGCAGCGTTGAAGAGACCCAGTACTTC CSVEETQYF few - TRBJ2-5 TRBV29-1
TGCAGTGCTACAATAAGCCGGGACAGGGTTTTAGAGACCCAGTACTTC CSATISRDRVLETQYF many TRBD1 TRBJ2-5 TRBV20-1
TGTGCCAGCTCACCACGAGCGGCCCAAGAGACCCAGTACTTC CASSPRAAQETQYF many - TRBJ2-5 TRBV18
TGCAGTGCTGCCGGGAGCGGCACTGAAGCTTTCTTT CSAAGSGTEAFF few - TRBJ1-1 TRBV20-1
TGTGCCAGCTACGACGTCAGGGGGAACTATGGCTACACCTTC CASYDVRGNYGYTF many TRBD1 TRBJ1-2 TRBV6-6
TGCAGCGTTGTTGGACTAGTCGGGATCTACGAGCAGTACTTC CSVVGLVGIYEQYF many TRBD2 TRBJ2-7 TRBV29-1
TGTGCCAGCAGCTTTAGTTCGACCGGGGAGCTGTTTTTT CASSFSSTGELFF - - TRBJ2-2 TRBV7-7
TGTGCCAGCTCACCAATGGTGATGGACACTGAAGCTTTCTTT CASSPMVMDTEAFF many - TRBJ1-1 TRBV18
TGCAGTGCCCTCCGAGGCGGGAGTGGCACCGGGGAGCTGTTTTTT CSALRGGSGTGELFF - TRBD2 TRBJ2-2 TRBV20-1
TGCAGTGCTAGAAACCTCGGGGACAGGGGGAATACCGGGGAGCTGTTTTTT CSARNLGDRGNTGELFF - TRBD1 TRBJ2-2 TRBV20-1
TGTGCCAGCAGCCCCCGAGAGGGGGCGTTTGGGGAGCTGTTTTTT CASSPREGAFGELFF many TRBD1 TRBJ2-2 TRBV9
TGTGCCTGGAGTGTAGACAGCCACTACGAGCAGTACTTC CAWSVDSHYEQYF few - TRBJ2-7 TRBV30
TGCGCCAGCAGCCAAGTCGTCAGCGGGGGGGCCTCCTACAATGAGCAGTTCTTC CASSQVVSGGASYNEQFF few TRBD2 TRBJ2-1 TRBV4-1
TGTGCCAGCTCGGGCGGGGTGAGAGCCACTGAAGCTTTCTTT CASSGGVRATEAFF many - TRBJ1-1 TRBV18
TGCGCCAGCAGTGAAGAAGGGCGAGGCTATGGCTACACCTTC CASSEEGRGYGYTF few - TRBJ1-2 TRBV10-2
TGTGCCAGCAGTCCCGGACTATCCCCAGATACGCAGTATTTT CASSPGLSPDTQYF many - TRBJ2-3 TRBV12-3/TRBV12-4
TGTGCCAGCAGCCAAGTTGACAGGGCCACTGAAGCTTTCTTT CASSQVDRATEAFF few TRBD1 TRBJ1-1 TRBV4-2
TGTGCCAGCAGCCAACTAGCGGGCTCCTACAATGAGCAGTTCTTC CASSQLAGSYNEQFF - TRBD2 TRBJ2-1 TRBV4-2
TGTGCCAGCTCACCACCGGGCGGGGCCAACGTCCTGACTTTC CASSPPGGANVLTF - - TRBJ2-6 TRBV18
TGTGCCAGCACCCTTGCCGTGGGGGCGGGCGAGCAGTACTTC CASTLAVGAGEQYF many - TRBJ2-7 TRBV3-1
TGTGCCAGCCAGACCCCCTCCTACGAGCAGTACTTC CASQTPSYEQYF - - TRBJ2-7 TRBV25-1
TGTGCCAGCAGCTTGGGAACAGGAAAGTTACAGCCCCAGCATTTT CASSLGTGKLQPQHF many - TRBJ1-5 TRBV5-5
TGTGCCAGCAGTTTAGGCCCGTATAGCAATCAGCCCCAGCATTTT CASSLGPYSNQPQHF - - TRBJ1-5 TRBV12-3/TRBV12-4
TGTGCCTGGATCTTCGAGCCACAGGGGGCAAAAGGCTACACCTTC CAWIFEPQGAKGYTF few TRBD1 TRBJ1-2 TRBV30
TGTGCCAGCAGCCAAGGGAAAGGGCACAGGGACATAGATACGCAGTATTTT CASSQGKGHRDIDTQYF - - TRBJ2-3 TRBV4-2
TGCAGTGCTAGGACTTCCCCCTACGAGCAGTACTTC CSARTSPYEQYF - - TRBJ2-7 TRBV20-1
TGTGCCAGCAGCCGGCTCGGGGCATACGAGCAGTACTTC CASSRLGAYEQYF few - TRBJ2-7 TRBV7-9
TGTGCCAGCAGGTCTACAGGGACCTCCGGGGAGCTGTTTTTT CASRSTGTSGELFF - - TRBJ2-2 TRBV12-3/TRBV12-4
TGTGCCAGCAGCGTTCGGACTAGCGGGACAGAGACCCAGTACTTC CASSVRTSGTETQYF - TRBD2 TRBJ2-5 TRBV13
TGTGCCAGCAGTGTGGGACTAGCGGGCGAGCAGTACTTC CASSVGLAGEQYF many TRBD2 TRBJ2-7 TRBV27
TGTGCCAGCAGCATAAACAGGGTTGGCGGCTACACCTTC CASSINRVGGYTF many - TRBJ1-2 TRBV7-2
TGTGCCAGCAGTTACGCACCCCCGGCGTACAATCAGCCCCAGCATTTT CASSYAPPAYNQPQHF - - TRBJ1-5 TRBV6-5
TGTGCCAGCAGCTTAGAACGGGGGCTAGATACGCAGTATTTT CASSLERGLDTQYF - - TRBJ2-3 TRBV7-2
TGTGCCAGCAGCTTTTCACTAGCGGGAGACCATGAGCAGTTCTTC CASSFSLAGDHEQFF few TRBD2 TRBJ2-1 TRBV11-2
TGCAGTGCTCAGGGCAGGGGAGCGGACCGGCAGTTCTTC CSAQGRGADRQFF - - TRBJ2-1 TRBV20-1
TGTGCCATCAGTGAAGCGACAGACCAGCCCCAGCATTTT CAISEATDQPQHF - - TRBJ1-5 TRBV10-3
TGCGCCACCAAGGGGGGCAGGAGGAACACCGGGGAGCTGTTTTTT CATKGGRRNTGELFF many - TRBJ2-2 TRBV5-1
TGCGCCAGCAGCTTGAGCGGGCGGGCGAAAGAGACCCAGTACTTC CASSLSGRAKETQYF many - TRBJ2-5 TRBV5-1
TGCAGCGTTGTAGGAGTCAGCGGCACAGATACGCAGTATTTT CSVVGVSGTDTQYF few - TRBJ2-3 TRBV29-1
TGCAGCGTCTCTCGTGAGGCCTCTAATGAAAAACTGTTTTTT CSVSREASNEKLFF - - TRBJ1-4 TRBV29-1
TGTGCCAGCAGTTACTCGGGCAGGGAAGAGATCTACGAGCAGTACTTC CASSYSGREEIYEQYF many - TRBJ2-7 TRBV6-5